This T cell receptor (beta chain) was identified during a study of shared T cell receptors in the human thymus. The CDR3 spans 16 residues. Germline CDR1 LNHDA, CDR2 SQIVND (reference sequence). V lost 2 bases, J lost 6 bases, and 13 bases stayed unmatched. This clone has only one observation. Sequencing was performed with immunoSEQ multiplex PCR; in TCRdb, only in-frame clones are kept and a portion is missing. Seen here are about 380,000 clones, about 95% observed once, and the top ten hold about 0.02%. The receptor comes from a human donor. The chain carries TRBV19 and TRBJ2-7; 7 bases match TRBD2. Sequencing was performed on thymocytes. The CDR3 DNA reads as TGTGCCAGTAGTATAAGTGGCGGGAGTGTACTGCGCGAGCAGTACTTC. Residues: CASSISGGSVLREQYF.